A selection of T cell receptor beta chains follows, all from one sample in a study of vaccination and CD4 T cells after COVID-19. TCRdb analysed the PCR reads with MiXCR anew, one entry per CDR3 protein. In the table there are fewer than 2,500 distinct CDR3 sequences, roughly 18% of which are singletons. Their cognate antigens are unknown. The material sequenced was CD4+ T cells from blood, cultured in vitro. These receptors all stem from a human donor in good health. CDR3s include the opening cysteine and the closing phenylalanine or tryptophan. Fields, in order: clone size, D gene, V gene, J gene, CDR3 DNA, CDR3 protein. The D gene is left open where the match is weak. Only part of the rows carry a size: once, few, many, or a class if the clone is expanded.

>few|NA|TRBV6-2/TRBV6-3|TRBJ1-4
TGTGCCAGCAGTTATACCCGACGACGGCTTAATGAAAAACTGTTTTTT
CASSYTRRRLNEKLFF
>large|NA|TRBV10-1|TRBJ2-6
TGCGCCAGCAGTGTTGAGCGACGCTCTGGGGCCAACGTCCTGACTTTC
CASSVERRSGANVLTF
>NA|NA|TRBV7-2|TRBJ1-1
TGTGCCAGCAGCTTAGTTAGGACAAGGAACACTGAAGCTTTCTTT
CASSLVRTRNTEAFF
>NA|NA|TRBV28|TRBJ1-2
TGTGCCAGCACACGAGAGGCTAACTATGGCTACACCTTC
CASTREANYGYTF
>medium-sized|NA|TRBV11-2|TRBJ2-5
TGTGCCAGCAGCTTACTAGCAGGGTGGGAGACCCAGTACTTC
CASSLLAGWETQYF
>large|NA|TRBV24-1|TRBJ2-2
TGTGCCACCCGGGGGTATGGCACCGGGGAGCTGTTTTTT
CATRGYGTGELFF
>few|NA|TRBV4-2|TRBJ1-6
TGTGCCAGCAGCCAAGATCTACAGGACGGATCACCCCTCCACTTT
CASSQDLQDGSPLHF
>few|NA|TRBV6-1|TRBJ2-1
TGTGCCAGCAGTGACAGTAGCGGTTACAATGAGCAGTTCTTC
CASSDSSGYNEQFF
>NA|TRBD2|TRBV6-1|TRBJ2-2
TGTGCCAGCGGGGGACGGGGGGTCTTCGTCGGGGAGCTGTTTTTT
CASGGRGVFVGELFF
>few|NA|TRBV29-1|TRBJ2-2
TGCAGCGGCAGTCAGGGCCGGGACACCGGGGAGCTGTTTTTT
CSGSQGRDTGELFF
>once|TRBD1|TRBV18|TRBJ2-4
TGTGCCAGCTCCCCTGACAGGGAAATTTCCAAAAACATTCAGTACTTC
CASSPDREISKNIQYF
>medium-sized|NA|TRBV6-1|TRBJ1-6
TGTGCCAGCAGTGAAGGCGGCCTATTCGGGTCACCCCTCCACTTT
CASSEGGLFGSPLHF
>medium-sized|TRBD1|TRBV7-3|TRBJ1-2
TGTGCCAGCAGCGAAACAGGGGGTTCGTACGGCTACACCTTC
CASSETGGSYGYTF
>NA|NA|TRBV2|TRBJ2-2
TGTGCCAGCAGTATGCTGATCGCGAACACCGGGGAGCTGTTTTTT
CASSMLIANTGELFF
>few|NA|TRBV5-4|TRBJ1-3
TGTGCCAGCAGCAGTGCGGCGGGGCTCCAAGGAAACACCATATATTTT
CASSSAAGLQGNTIYF
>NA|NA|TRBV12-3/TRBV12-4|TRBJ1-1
TGTGCCAGCAGTTCCTTCGGGGGGAACACTGAAGCTTTCTTT
CASSSFGGNTEAFF
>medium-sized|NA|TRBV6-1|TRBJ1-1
TGTGCCAGCAAATGGACGGTTAACACTGAAGCTTTCTTT
CASKWTVNTEAFF
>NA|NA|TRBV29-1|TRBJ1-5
TGCAGCGTTGGAGGGGGGAGCAATCAGCCCCAGCATTTT
CSVGGGSNQPQHF
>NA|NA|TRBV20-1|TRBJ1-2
TGCAGTGCTAGAGGGGGGAGACTTTGCTACACCTTC
CSARGGRLCYTF
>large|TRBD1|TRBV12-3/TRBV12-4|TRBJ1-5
TGTGCCAGCACCCAGGGGGAGTTTCAAGGTCAGCCCCAGCATTTT
CASTQGEFQGQPQHF
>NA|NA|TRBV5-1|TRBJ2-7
TGCGCCAGCAGCTTGGTTGTCGGCCTAAGCTCCTACGAGCAGTACTTC
CASSLVVGLSSYEQYF
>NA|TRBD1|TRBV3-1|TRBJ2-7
TGTGCCAGCAGCCGACAGGGACAGGGAACCTACGAGCAGTACTTC
CASSRQGQGTYEQYF
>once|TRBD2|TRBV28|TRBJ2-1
TGTGCCAGCAGTTTATGGCGACTAGCGGGAGGGCCCAATGAGCAGTTCTTC
CASSLWRLAGGPNEQFF
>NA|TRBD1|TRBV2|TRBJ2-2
TGTGCCAGCAGTGGGAACAGGGGAAACACCGGGGAGCTGTTTTTT
CASSGNRGNTGELFF
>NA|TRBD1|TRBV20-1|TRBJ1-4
TGCAGTGCTCCACGGACAGGGTTCACTAATGAAAAACTGTTTTTT
CSAPRTGFTNEKLFF